What follows are 8 T cell receptor beta chains derived from one specimen sequenced in a study of human T cells and chemical hapten exposure. Time point noted: patch test 3, about 24 weeks after DPC sensitization. The sample's treatment: therapeutic diphenylcyclopropenone sensitization with weekly scalp DPC. MiXCR was run by TCRdb on the RACE reads, yielding one entry per CDR3 protein. The sample shows 210,000 or so distinct CDR3 sequences, around 25% of them seen only once. Sample: whole blood, taken in connection with sensitization to the hapten diphenylcyclopropenone (DPC). The receptors here all came from a woman aged 40 to 50 with alopecia areata. Some clones in this sample may be carry-over from other donors' samples.

The rearrangement joins TRBV9 to TRBJ2-6, with D uncertain. Germline lookup yields CDR1 SGDLS and CDR2 YYNGEE. This CDR3 is 13 amino acids long. V lost 5 bases and J 2 bases, leaving 5 bases between the germline ends. CDR3 residues: CASRSAGANVLTF. The DNA of the CDR3 is TGTGCCAGCAGGTCCGCTGGGGCCAACGTCCTGACTTTC. Supplemented by reference TRBV9 and TRBJ2-6, the full variable domain reads DSGVTQTPKHLITATGQRVTLRCSPRSGDLSVYWYQQSLDQGLQFLIQYYNGEERAKGNILERFSAQQFPDLHSELNLSSLELGDSALYFCASRSAGANVLTFGAGSRLTVL.

This chain connects TRBV6-2 or TRBV6-3 to TRBJ2-3, with no clear D. This CDR3 has 15 amino acids. The germline V and J ends were trimmed by 4 bases and 6 bases, with 17 bases remaining between them. The V gene's germline CDR1 is MNHEY and CDR2 SVGEGT. CDR3 protein: CASSFSLGSTDTQYF. The CDR3 nucleotides read TGTGCCAGCAGTTTTTCTTTGGGCTCGACCGATACGCAGTATTTT.

The chain couples TRBV29-1 to TRBJ2-1; 10 bases line up with TRBD2. J lost 8 bases, V lost 7 bases, and 11 bases had no gene match. The CDR3 length is 14 residues. CDR1 is SQVTM, CDR2 ANQGSEA, per germline. CDR3 region: CSGILAGDGHEQFF. As DNA, the CDR3 is TGCAGCGGGATCCTAGCGGGAGACGGCCATGAGCAGTTCTTC.

This clonotype appeared a few times. The chain recombines TRBV6-1 with TRBJ2-7; perhaps D is TRBD1 or TRBD2 (5 bases each). The CDR3 has 14 residues. The V and J ends lost 4 bases and 3 bases respectively, with 13 bases between them. Per the germline V gene, CDR1 is MNHNS and CDR2 is SASEGT. CDR3 sequence (DNA): TGTGCCAGCAGTGTGACGGGGCCGAGCTACGAGCAGTACTTC. Its protein product is CASSVTGPSYEQYF.

The chain recombines TRBV24-1 with TRBJ2-2; D uncertain. V was shortened by 4 bases and J by 0 bases, with 17 bases between the two germline ends. Germline CDR1 and CDR2: KGHDR and SFDVKD. The CDR3 has 18 residues. The CDR3 loop is CATSEADGRSSNTGELFF. DNA of the CDR3: TGTGCCACCAGTGAGGCGGACGGCCGCAGCTCGAACACCGGGGAGCTGTTTTTT.

The chain has TRBV7-2 and TRBJ2-1; D unclear. V gave up 2 bases and J gave up 9 bases, with 11 bases separating them. The germline gives CDR1 SGHTA, CDR2 FQGNSA. The CDR3 consists of 13 residues. For the CDR3, the DNA is TGTGCCAGCAGCTTACACCAATCCCTTGAGCAGTTCTTC. Translating it yields CASSLHQSLEQFF.

This chain connects TRBV18 to TRBJ2-5; 8 bases fit TRBD1. The CDR3 runs 16 residues. Germline V gives CDR1 KGHSH, CDR2 LQKENI. V lost 5 bases to trimming and J lost 1 base; unmatched junction nucleotides: 9. This chain's CDR3 is CASSIGQGTTQETQYF. Written as DNA, the CDR3 is TGTGCCAGCTCAATCGGACAGGGCACAACCCAAGAGACCCAGTACTTC.

At least ten counts were recorded for this clonotype. The V call is TRBV7-2, the J call TRBJ2-3, with 11 bases matching TRBD2. From germline, CDR1 is SGHTA and CDR2 FQGNSA. V lost 3 bases, J lost 1 base, and 0 bases stayed unmatched. The CDR3 length is 15 residues. The CDR3 DNA follows: TGTGCCAGCAGCTTGACTAGCGGGGGCACAGATACGCAGTATTTT. Protein sequence: CASSLTSGGTDTQYF.